This section outlines one T cell receptor beta chain sequence together with its context. The antigen remains unidentified. The sample originates from a study of spatial heterogeneity in lung cancer. Findings and limits, study-wide: Tracking of ubiquitous and regional nonsynonymous mutations by counts of ubiquitous and regional expanded TCRs, respectively, was seen. Intratumoral expanded alpha and beta TCR counts were found to track tumor mutation counts.

Time point: sample taken at primary tumor resection. The presence of a unique molecular identifier marked each TCR cDNA molecule. TCRdb reanalysed the 5' RACE reads using MiXCR and keeps one entry per CDR3 protein. The profile shows 5,500 to 6,000 distinct CDR3 sequences, roughly 15% of them singletons. CDR3 length: 14 residues. Trimming took 4 bases from V and 6 from J, leaving 14 bases between them. Germline loops: CDR1 SGHDT, CDR2 YYEEEE. J is TRBJ2-4 and V is TRBV5-6; a weak D match, TRBD2 (6 bases). The sequencing here drew on lung tumor tissue, taken at surgery. The clonotype originates from a male donor with early-stage non-small cell lung cancer. CDR3 sequence (DNA): TGTGCCAGCAGCCTTGGGGGGATGGGAAACATTCAGTACTTC. The encoded protein is CASSLGGMGNIQYF.